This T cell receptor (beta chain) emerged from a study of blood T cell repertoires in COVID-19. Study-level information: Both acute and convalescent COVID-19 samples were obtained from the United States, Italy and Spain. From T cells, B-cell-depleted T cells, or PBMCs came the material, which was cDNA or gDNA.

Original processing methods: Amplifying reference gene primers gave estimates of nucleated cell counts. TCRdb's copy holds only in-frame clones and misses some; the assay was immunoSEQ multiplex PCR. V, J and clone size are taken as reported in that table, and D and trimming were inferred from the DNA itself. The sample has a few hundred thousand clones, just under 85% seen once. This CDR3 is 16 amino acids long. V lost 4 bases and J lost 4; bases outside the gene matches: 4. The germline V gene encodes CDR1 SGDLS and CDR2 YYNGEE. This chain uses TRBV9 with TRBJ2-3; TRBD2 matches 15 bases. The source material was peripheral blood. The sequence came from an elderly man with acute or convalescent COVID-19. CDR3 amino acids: CASSTRTSGGADTQYF. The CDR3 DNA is TGTGCCAGCAGCACTCGGACTAGCGGGGGGGCAGATACGCAGTATTTT.